The present TCR beta chain was sequenced within a study of blood T cells in healthy people across ages. Study-wide context: About one barcoded TCR beta cDNA was captured per two T cells.

Healthy individuals of Caucasian origin from Russia, aged roughly 6 to 90, served as donors. This CDR3 is built from 15 residues. Germline values: CDR1 SEHNR, CDR2 FQNEAQ (reference sequence). As concerns this clonotype: The antigen is undetermined.

General study points: The unknown donor CMV status may have confounded expanded clonotype changes.

The use of a sample-barcoded 5' primer and a J-beta primer mix characterized a second PCR of roughly 6 to 11 cycles. A 12-random-nucleotide template-switch adaptor tagged each cDNA molecule. TCRdb reprocessed the 5' RACE reads via MiXCR and lists one record per CDR3 protein. The data show 650,000 to 900,000 distinct CDR3 sequences, 62% seen once. The rearrangement links TRBV7-9 to TRBJ2-4, with D maybe TRBD2 (6 bases). The DNA end lines up better with TRBJ2-7; the J call may be wrong. Sequencing was performed on blood. The TCR was taken from a man aged 25-45 years in good health. The CDR3 DNA reads TGTGCCAGCAGCCCGTACGGGGGTAGGGTCTACGAGCAGTACTTC. Protein sequence: CASSPYGGRVYEQYF.